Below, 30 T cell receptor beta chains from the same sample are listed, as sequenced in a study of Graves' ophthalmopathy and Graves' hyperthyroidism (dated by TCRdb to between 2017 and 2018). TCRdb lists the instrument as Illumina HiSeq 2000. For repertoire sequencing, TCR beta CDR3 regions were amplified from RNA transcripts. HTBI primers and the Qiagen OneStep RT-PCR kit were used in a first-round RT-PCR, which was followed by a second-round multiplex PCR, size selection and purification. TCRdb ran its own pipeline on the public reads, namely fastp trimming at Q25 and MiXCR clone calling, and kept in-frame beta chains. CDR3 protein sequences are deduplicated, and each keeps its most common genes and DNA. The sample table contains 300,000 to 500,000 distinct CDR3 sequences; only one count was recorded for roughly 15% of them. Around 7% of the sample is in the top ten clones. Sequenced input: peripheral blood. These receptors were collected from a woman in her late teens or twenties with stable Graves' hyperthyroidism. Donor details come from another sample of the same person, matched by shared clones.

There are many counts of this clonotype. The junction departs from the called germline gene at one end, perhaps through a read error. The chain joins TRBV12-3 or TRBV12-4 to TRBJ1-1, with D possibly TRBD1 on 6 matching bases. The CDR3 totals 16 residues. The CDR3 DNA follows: TGTACCAGCAGTCTCCGGGGGACACCCAGAAACACTGAAGCTTTCTTT. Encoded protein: CTSSLRGTPRNTEAFF.

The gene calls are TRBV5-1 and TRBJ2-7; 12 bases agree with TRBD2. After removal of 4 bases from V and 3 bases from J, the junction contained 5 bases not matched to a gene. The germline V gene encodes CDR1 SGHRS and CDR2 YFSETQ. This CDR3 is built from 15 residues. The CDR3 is CASSPWTSGVYEQYF. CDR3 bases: TGCGCCAGCAGCCCCTGGACTAGCGGGGTCTACGAGCAGTACTTC.

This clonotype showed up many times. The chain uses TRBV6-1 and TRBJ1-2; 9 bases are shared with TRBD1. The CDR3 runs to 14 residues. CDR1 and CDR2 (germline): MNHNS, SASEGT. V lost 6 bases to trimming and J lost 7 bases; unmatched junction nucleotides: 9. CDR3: CASSPGQGRSGYTF. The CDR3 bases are TGTGCCAGCAGCCCTGGACAGGGGAGGTCTGGCTACACCTTC.

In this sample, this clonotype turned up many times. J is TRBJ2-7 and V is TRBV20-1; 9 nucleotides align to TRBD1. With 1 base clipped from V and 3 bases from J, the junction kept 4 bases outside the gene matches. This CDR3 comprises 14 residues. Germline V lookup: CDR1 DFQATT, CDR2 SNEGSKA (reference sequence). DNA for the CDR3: TGCAGTGCTAGAGCCGGGACAGGGAACTACGAGCAGTACTTC. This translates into CSARAGTGNYEQYF.

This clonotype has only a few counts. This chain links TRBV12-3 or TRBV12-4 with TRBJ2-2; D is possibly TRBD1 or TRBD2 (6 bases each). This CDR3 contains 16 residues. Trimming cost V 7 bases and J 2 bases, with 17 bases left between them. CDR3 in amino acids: CASTPRGGLNTGELFF. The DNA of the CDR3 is TGTGCCAGCACCCCTCGAGGGGGGCTTAACACCGGGGAGCTGTTTTTT.

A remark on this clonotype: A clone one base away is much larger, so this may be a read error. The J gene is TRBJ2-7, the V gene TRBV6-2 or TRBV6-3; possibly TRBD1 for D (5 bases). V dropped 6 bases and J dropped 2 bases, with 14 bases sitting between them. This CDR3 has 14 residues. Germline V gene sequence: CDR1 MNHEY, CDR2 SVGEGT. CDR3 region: CASSISRATYEQYF. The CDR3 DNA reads TGTGCCAGCAGCATTAGCAGGGCGACCTACGAGCAGTACTTC.

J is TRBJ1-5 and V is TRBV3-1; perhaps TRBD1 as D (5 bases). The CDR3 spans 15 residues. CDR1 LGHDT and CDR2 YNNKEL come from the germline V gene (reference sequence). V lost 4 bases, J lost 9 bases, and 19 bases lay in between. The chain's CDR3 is CASSPGQGVKGPQHF. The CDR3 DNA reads TGTGCCAGCAGCCCAGGACAAGGAGTTAAGGGGCCCCAGCATTTT.

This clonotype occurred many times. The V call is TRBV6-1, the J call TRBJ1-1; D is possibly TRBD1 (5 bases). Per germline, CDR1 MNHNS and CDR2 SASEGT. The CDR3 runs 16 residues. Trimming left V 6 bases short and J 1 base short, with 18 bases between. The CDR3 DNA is TGTGCCAGCAGCCAGGCAGGGTATACAAAGAACACTGAAGCTTTCTTT. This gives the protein CASSQAGYTKNTEAFF.

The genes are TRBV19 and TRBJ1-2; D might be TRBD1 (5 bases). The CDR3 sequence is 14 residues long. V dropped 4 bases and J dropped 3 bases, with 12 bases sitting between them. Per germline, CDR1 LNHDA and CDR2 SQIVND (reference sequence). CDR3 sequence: CASSTKRGDYGYTF. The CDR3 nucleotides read TGTGCCAGTAGTACGAAGAGGGGTGACTATGGCTACACCTTC.

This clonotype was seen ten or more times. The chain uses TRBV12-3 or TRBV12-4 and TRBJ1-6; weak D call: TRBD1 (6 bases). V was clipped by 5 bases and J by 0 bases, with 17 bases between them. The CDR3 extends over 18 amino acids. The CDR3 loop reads CASSPGQGLSSYNSPLHF. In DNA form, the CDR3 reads TGTGCCAGCAGTCCTGGCCAGGGGTTGAGCTCCTATAATTCACCCCTCCACTTT.

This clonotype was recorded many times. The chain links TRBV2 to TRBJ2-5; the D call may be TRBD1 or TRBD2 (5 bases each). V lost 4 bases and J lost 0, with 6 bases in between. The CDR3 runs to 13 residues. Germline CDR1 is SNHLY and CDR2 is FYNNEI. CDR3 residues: CASSGGDQETQYF. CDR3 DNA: TGTGCCAGCAGTGGAGGGGACCAAGAGACCCAGTACTTC.

The CDR3 DNA reads TGTGCCAGCAGTTACCGGGGCTCTGGGGCCAACGTCCTGACTTTC. It yields the protein CASSYRGSGANVLTF. The chain recombines TRBV6-5 with TRBJ2-6; D is perhaps TRBD2 (5 bases). The germline V gene encodes CDR1 MNHEY and CDR2 SVGAGI. Trimming took 2 bases from V and 0 from J, leaving 5 bases between them. CDR3 length: 15 amino acids.

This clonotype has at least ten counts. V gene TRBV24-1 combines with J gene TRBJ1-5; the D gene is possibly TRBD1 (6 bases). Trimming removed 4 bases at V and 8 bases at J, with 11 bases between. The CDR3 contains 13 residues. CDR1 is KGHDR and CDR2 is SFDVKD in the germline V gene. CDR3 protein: CATSDPEGEPQHF. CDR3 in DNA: TGTGCCACCAGTGACCCCGAGGGGGAGCCCCAGCATTTT.

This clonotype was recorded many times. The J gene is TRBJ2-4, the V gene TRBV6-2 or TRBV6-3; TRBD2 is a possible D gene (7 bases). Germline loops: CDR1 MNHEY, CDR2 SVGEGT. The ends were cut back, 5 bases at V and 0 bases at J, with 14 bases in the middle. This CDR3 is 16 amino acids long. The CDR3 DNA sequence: TGTGCCAGCAGTACCCGGGGGGCGCGAGCCAAAAACATTCAGTACTTC. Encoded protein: CASSTRGARAKNIQYF.

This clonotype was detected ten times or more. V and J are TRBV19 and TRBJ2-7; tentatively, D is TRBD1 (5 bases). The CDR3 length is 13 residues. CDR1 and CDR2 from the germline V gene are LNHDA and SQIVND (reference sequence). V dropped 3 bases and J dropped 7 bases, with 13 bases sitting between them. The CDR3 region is CASSIVGPGEQYF. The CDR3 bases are TGTGCCAGTAGTATCGTAGGCCCAGGGGAGCAGTACTTC.

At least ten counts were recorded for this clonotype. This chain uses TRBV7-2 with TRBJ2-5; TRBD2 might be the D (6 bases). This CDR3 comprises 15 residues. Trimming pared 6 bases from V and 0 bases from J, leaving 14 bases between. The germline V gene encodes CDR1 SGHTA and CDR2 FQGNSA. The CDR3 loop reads CASRPSVGDQETQYF. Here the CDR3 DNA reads TGTGCCAGCAGGCCTAGCGTGGGAGACCAAGAGACCCAGTACTTC.

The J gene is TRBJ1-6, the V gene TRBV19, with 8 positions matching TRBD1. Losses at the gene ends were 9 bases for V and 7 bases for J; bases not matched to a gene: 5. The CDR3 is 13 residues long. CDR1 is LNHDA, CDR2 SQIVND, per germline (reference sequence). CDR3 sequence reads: CASGPGGNSPLHF. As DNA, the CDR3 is TGTGCCAGCGGACCAGGGGGCAATTCACCCCTCCACTTT.

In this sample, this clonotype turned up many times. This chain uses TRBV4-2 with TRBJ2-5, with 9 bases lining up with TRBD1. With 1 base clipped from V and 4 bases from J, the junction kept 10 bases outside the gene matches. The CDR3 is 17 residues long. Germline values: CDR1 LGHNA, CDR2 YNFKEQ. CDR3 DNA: TGTGCCAGCAGCCAAGCTCTCCGGGACAGGGTAGGAGAGACCCAGTACTTC. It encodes CASSQALRDRVGETQYF.

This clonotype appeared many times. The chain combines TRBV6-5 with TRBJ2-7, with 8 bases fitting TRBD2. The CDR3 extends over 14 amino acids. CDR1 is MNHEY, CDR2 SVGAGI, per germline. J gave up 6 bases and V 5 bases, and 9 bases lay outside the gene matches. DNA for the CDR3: TGTGCCAGCAGTCACGGGGGGGCGTCCGCCGAGCAGTACTTC. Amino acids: CASSHGGASAEQYF.

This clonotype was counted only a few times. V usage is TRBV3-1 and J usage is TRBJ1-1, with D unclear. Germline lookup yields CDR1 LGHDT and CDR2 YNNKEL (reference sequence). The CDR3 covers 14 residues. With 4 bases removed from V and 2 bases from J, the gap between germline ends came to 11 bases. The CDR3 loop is CASSRASSNTEAFF. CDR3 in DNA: TGTGCCAGCAGCCGGGCCAGTTCAAACACTGAAGCTTTCTTT.

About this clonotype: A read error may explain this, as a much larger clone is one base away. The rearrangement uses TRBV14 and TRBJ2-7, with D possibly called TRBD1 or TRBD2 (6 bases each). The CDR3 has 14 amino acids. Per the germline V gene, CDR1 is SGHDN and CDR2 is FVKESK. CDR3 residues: CARSQGLAWYEQYF. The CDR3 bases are TGTGCCAGGAGCCAGGGGCTAGCGTGGTACGAGCAGTACTTC.

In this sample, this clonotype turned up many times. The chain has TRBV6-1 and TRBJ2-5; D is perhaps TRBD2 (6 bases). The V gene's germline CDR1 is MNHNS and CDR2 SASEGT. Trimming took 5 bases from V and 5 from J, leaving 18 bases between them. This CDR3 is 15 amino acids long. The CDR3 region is CASSPAGSNEETQYF. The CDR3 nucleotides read TGTGCCAGCAGTCCCGCCGGGAGTAACGAGGAGACCCAGTACTTC.

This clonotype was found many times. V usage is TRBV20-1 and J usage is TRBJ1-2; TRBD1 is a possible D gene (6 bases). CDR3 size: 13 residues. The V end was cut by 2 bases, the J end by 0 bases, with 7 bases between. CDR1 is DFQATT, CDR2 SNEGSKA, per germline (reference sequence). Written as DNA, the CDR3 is TGCAGTGCTAGAAGGACAGCTAACTATGGCTACACCTTC. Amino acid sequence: CSARRTANYGYTF.

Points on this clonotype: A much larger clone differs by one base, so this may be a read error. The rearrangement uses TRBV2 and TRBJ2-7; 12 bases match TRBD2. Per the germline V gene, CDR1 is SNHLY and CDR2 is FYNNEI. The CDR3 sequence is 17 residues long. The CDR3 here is CASSDPSSGGASYGQYF. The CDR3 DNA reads TGTGCCAGCAGTGACCCCTCTAGCGGGGGGGCCAGCTACGGGCAGTACTTC.

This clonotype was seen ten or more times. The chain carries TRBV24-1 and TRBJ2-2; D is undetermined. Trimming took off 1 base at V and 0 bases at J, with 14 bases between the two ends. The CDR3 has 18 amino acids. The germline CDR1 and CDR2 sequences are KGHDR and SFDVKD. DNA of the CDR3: TGTGCCACCAGTGATTTACAGATCTCCAGTTCGAACACCGGGGAGCTGTTTTTT. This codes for CATSDLQISSSNTGELFF.

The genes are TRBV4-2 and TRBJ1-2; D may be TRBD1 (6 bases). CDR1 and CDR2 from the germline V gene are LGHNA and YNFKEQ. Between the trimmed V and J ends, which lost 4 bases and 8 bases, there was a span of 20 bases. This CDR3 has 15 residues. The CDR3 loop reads CASSPIEGGRGGYTF. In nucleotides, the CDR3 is TGTGCCAGCAGCCCCATTGAGGGGGGCCGGGGAGGCTACACCTTC.

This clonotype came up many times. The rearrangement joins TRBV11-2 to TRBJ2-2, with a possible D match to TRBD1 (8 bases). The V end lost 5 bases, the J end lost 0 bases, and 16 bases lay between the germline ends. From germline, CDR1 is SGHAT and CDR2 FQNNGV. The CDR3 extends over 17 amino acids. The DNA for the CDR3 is TGTGCCAGCAGCCGGGGGGACAGGTCCTCGAACACCGGGGAGCTGTTTTTT. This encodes CASSRGDRSSNTGELFF.

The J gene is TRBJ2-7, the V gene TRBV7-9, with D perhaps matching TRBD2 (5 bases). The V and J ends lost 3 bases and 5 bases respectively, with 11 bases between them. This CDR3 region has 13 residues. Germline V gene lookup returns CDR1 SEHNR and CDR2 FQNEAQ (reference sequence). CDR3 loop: CASSFGFGDEQYF. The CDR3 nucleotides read TGTGCCAGCAGCTTCGGGTTCGGGGACGAGCAGTACTTC.

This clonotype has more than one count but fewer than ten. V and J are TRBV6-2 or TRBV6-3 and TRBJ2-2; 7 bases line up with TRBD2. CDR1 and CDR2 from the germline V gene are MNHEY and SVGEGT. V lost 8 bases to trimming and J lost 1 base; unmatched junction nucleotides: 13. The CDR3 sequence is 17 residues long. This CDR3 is CASSRDYTLLNTGELFF. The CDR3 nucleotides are TGTGCCAGCTCCCGGGACTACACTCTCTTGAACACCGGGGAGCTGTTTTTT.

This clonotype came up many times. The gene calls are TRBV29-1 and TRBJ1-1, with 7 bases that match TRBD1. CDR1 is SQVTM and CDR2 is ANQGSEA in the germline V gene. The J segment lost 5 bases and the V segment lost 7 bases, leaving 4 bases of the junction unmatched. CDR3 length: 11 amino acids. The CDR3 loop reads CSGQGGTEAFF. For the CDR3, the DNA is TGCAGCGGCCAGGGGGGTACTGAAGCTTTCTTT.